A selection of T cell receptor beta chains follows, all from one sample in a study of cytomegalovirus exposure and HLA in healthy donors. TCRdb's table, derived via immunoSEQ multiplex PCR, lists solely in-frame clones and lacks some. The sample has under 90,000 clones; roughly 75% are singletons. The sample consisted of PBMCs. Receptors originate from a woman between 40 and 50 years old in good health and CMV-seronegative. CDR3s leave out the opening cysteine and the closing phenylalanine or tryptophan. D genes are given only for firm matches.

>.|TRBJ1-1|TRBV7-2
ASSRQENTEAF
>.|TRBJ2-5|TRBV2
ASSRGPQETQY
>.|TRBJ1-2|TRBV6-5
ASKQGSYGYT
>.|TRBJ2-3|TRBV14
ASSQEGSAGSGDTQY
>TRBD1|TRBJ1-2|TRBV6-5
ASSSPPGQGNGYT
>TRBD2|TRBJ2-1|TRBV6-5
ASSSWTSGIWQF
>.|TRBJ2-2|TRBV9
ASSPGYWTGELF
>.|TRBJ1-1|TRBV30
AWSVNTNTEAF
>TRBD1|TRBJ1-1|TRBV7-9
ASSPTGGFGMSTEAF
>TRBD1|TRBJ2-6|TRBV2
ASSRRQGGTGANVLT
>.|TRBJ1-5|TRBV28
ASSWPTRGQPQH
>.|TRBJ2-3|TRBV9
ASSVVGGSFTDTQY
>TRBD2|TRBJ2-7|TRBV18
ASSPGLAGSYEQY
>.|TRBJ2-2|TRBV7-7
ASSLMEEGTGELF
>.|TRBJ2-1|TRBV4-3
ASSQGAYNEQF
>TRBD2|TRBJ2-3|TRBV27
ASTPKSGRADTQY
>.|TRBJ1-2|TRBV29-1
SVDVQANYGYT
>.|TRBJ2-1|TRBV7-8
ASSPALGGAYNEQF
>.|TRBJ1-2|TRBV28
ASSLDRDGTTNYGYT
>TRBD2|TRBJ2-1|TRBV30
AWSVSSGSLGQF
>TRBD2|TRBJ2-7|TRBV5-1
ASKTQVGGYEQY
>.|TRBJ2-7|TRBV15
ATSPVGGSPSEQY
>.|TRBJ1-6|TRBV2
ASMSGGSSYNSPLH
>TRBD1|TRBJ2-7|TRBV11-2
ASSNRDSYEQY
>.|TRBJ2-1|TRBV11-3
ASSLGPYNEQF
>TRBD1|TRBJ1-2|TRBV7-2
ASSLKTGGTDGYT
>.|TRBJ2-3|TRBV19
ASRVQTDTDTQY
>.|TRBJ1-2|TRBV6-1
ASSESGQTFGYT
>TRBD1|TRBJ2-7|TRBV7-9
ASSKTDRNSYEQY
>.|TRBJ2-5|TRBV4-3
ASSQGRAREYQETQY
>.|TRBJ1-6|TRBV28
ASSLAGEIYNSPLH
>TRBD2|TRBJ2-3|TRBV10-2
ASSLREGGTDTQY
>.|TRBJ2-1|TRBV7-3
ASSPGALAYNEQF
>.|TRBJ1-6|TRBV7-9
ASGILTGYRSPLH
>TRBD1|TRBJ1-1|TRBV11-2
ASSLGTVMNTEAF
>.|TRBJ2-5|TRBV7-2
ASSLAAASRRQTQY
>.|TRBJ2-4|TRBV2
ASSYGSSDIQY
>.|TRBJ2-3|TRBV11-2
ASLSSGTDTQY
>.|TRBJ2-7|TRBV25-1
ASSESEDRYEQY
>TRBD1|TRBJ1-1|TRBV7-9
ASSWTGVNTEAF
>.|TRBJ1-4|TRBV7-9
ASRREGLPSEKLF
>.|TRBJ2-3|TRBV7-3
ASSHRLDDTDTQY
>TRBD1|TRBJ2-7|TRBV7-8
ASSPRTGAYEQY
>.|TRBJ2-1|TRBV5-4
ASSLGASSYNEQF
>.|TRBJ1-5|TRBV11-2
ASSELTENQPQH
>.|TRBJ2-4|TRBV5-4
ASSFEVSRVAKNIQY
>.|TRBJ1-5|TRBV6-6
ASTPGQLINQPQH
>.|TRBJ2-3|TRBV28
ASSPSVQFLHTDTQY
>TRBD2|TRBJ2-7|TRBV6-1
ASRGEREGLEQY
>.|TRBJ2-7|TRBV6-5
ASSYSWRGPYEQY
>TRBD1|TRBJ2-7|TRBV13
ASSSRDRGHEQY
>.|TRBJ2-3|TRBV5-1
ASSLESGGTADTQY
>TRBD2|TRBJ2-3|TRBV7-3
ASSPQRGDTQY
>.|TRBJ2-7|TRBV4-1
ASSQDPTVYEQY